These 3 T cell receptor beta chains were sequenced from one sample in a study of T-cell reconstitution after alpha-beta-depleted transplantation in children. Molecular barcoding with unique molecular identifiers was used for the TCRbeta library. TCRdb reanalysed the PCR reads using MiXCR and keeps one entry per CDR3 protein. The table lists fewer than 500,000 distinct CDR3 sequences, around 46% of them singletons. Here the sequenced sample was PBMCs, taken before TCRalphabeta/CD19-depleted stem cell transplant. Source of these receptors: a girl aged 2-10 years with aplastic anemia, due to receive a stem cell transplant.

The chain uses TRBV29-1 and TRBJ2-7, with TRBD1 as a possible D gene (6 bases). Germline CDR1 and CDR2: SQVTM and ANQGSEA. The germline V and J ends were trimmed by 6 bases and 2 bases, with 11 bases remaining between them. The CDR3 covers 12 residues. The CDR3 reads CSVRTGTYEQYF. The CDR3 DNA follows: TGCAGCGTAAGAACAGGGACCTACGAGCAGTACTTC.

This clonotype has only one observation. The CDR3 DNA reads TGTGCCAGCAGTTTATCGGGGGGGACAGGGGTTGGAAACACCATATATTTT. It translates to CASSLSGGTGVGNTIYF. J is TRBJ1-3 and V is TRBV27; 10 bases line up with TRBD1. Looked up from germline, CDR1 is MNHEY and CDR2 is SMNVEV (reference sequence). V lost 0 bases, J lost 3 bases, and 5 bases stayed unmatched. This CDR3 region has 17 residues.

This clonotype was seen a few times. The chain is built from TRBV28 and TRBJ1-2, with D unresolved. Germline CDR1 is MDHEN and CDR2 is SYDVKM. The CDR3 has 14 amino acids. The ends were cut back, 2 bases at V and 4 bases at J, with 11 bases in the middle. CDR3 sequence: CASSLRVTTYGYTF. CDR3 nucleotide sequence: TGTGCCAGCAGTTTAAGAGTTACAACCTATGGCTACACCTTC.